The 30 T cell receptor beta chains listed next were all sequenced from one sample in a study of cytomegalovirus exposure and HLA in healthy donors. The PCR was carried out with 60 Vbeta primers and 13 Jbeta primers. Sequencing used immunoSEQ multiplex PCR; TCRdb keeps in-frame clones, though not all of them. The sample has about 150,000 clones, 65% to 85% seen once. The material sequenced was PBMCs. The receptor set was obtained from a woman aged 40 to 50 in good health and CMV-seropositive.

This clone was seen only once. The rearrangement uses TRBV5-1 and TRBJ2-1; TRBD1 matches 9 bases. The V and J ends lost 2 bases and 7 bases, in that order; junction bases with no gene match: 4. CDR3 length: 14 residues. Germline V gives CDR1 SGHRS, CDR2 YFSETQ. CDR3 residues: CASSFGDRGNEQFF. CDR3 bases: TGCGCCAGCAGCTTTGGAGACAGGGGGAATGAGCAGTTCTTC.

The genes are TRBV27 and TRBJ2-3; 8 nucleotides align to TRBD1. Germline CDR1 MNHEY, CDR2 SMNVEV (reference sequence). V lost 2 bases and J lost 5; bases outside the gene matches: 3. This CDR3 has 14 residues. CDR3 DNA: TGTGCCAGCAGTTTAGACAGGGGAAGAGATACGCAGTATTTT. Its protein is CASSLDRGRDTQYF.

CDR3 sequence reads: CASSESGLAGGPSEKTQYF. Here the CDR3 DNA reads TGCGCCAGCAGTGAGTCGGGACTAGCGGGAGGGCCGAGCGAGAAGACCCAGTACTTC. This chain uses TRBV10-1 with TRBJ2-5, with 16 bases identical to TRBD2. Unmatched junction bases numbered 10, after V lost 0 bases and J lost 6 bases. The CDR3 has 19 residues. Germline V CDR1 and CDR2: WNHNN, SYGVQD (reference sequence).

A single count supports this clone. The rearrangement links TRBV11-2 to TRBJ2-7; D possibly corresponds to TRBD2 (6 bases). The germline gives CDR1 SGHAT, CDR2 FQNNGV. The CDR3 has 13 amino acids. The V gene lost 7 bases and the J gene lost 1 base, with 11 bases spanning the gap. In DNA, the CDR3 is TGTGCCAGCAAAATCGGGGGTTCCTACGAGCAGTACTTC. Residues: CASKIGGSYEQYF. Supplemented by reference TRBV11-2 and TRBJ2-7, the full variable domain reads EAGVAQSPRYKIIEKRQSVAFWCNPISGHATLYWYQQILGQGPKLLIQFQNNGVVDDSQLPKDRFSAERLKGVDSTLKIQPAKLEDSAVYLCASKIGGSYEQYFGPGTRLTVT.

V usage is TRBV18 and J usage is TRBJ2-7; the match to TRBD2 covers 8 bases. This CDR3 contains 16 residues. Germline trimming cut 6 bases from V and 2 bases from J; bases unmatched to any gene: 12. CDR1 and CDR2 (germline): KGHSH, LQKENI. The CDR3 loop reads CASSTGLAGFTYEQYF. For the CDR3, the DNA is TGTGCCAGCTCTACGGGGCTAGCGGGTTTTACCTACGAGCAGTACTTC.

The chain uses TRBV15 and TRBJ1-1; TRBD1 is a possible D gene (6 bases). The CDR3 loop spans 15 amino acids. Germline CDR1 and CDR2: LNHNV and YYDKDF (reference sequence). V lost 3 bases and J 5 bases, leaving 16 bases between the germline ends. As DNA, the CDR3 is TGTGCCACCAGCAGGAGAGGAACAGGGAGAACTGAAGCTTTCTTT. Amino acids: CATSRRGTGRTEAFF.

The V and J genes are TRBV19 and TRBJ2-3; 7 bases line up with TRBD2. Germline CDR1 is LNHDA and CDR2 is SQIVND (reference sequence). The trim removed 1 base at V and 6 bases at J, leaving 13 bases unmatched. The CDR3 totals 17 residues. For the CDR3, the DNA is TGTGCCAGTAGTATAGGTCCTGGGACTACGCACTGGGATACGCAGTATTTT. This sequence encodes CASSIGPGTTHWDTQYF.

The V and J genes are TRBV28 and TRBJ1-4; D remains unclear. V lost 5 bases, J lost 8 bases, and 12 bases lay in between. The CDR3 has 13 amino acids. CDR1 is MDHEN, CDR2 SYDVKM, per germline. The CDR3 reads CASSREAWEKLFF. The CDR3 DNA is TGTGCCAGCAGTCGAGAGGCCTGGGAAAAACTGTTTTTT.

J is TRBJ2-2 and V is TRBV7-9; D ambiguous. The CDR3 totals 17 residues. Trimming shortened V by 2 bases and J by 3 bases, and 16 bases separated the two germline ends. Germline CDR1 and CDR2: SEHNR and FQNEAQ (reference sequence). The CDR3 here is CASSLSGGKAHTGELFF. The CDR3 DNA follows: TGTGCCAGCAGCTTATCTGGCGGCAAGGCACACACCGGGGAGCTGTTTTTT.

Worth noting for this clone: Other DNA sequences in this specimen translate into the identical CDR3. V usage is TRBV13 and J usage is TRBJ2-3, with a possible D match to TRBD2 (6 bases). The CDR3 has 14 residues. V lost 2 bases to trimming and J lost 3 bases, with 9 bases between them. Germline values: CDR1 PRHDT, CDR2 FYEKMQ (reference sequence). CDR3 region: CASSLKAGTDTQYF. CDR3 nucleotides: TGTGCCAGCAGCTTAAAGGCGGGGACAGATACGCAGTATTTT.

The chain is built from TRBV9 and TRBJ2-7, with 9 bases fitting TRBD2. The CDR3 sequence is 15 residues long. The germline CDR1 and CDR2 sequences are SGDLS and YYNGEE. Trimming took 0 bases from V and 6 from J; bases not matched to a gene: 7. Written as DNA, the CDR3 is TGTGCCAGCAGCGTAGGGGGTAGCGGGAGATCCGAGCAGTACTTC. Translation: CASSVGGSGRSEQYF.

The genes are TRBV7-6 and TRBJ2-7, with 10 bases lining up with TRBD1. V was clipped by 3 bases and J by 0 bases; unmatched bases: 8. The CDR3 spans 17 residues. CDR1 and CDR2 (germline): SGHVS, FNYEAQ. For the CDR3, the DNA is TGTGCCAGCAGCTTTAGCCCGGGACAGGGGAGCTCCTACGAGCAGTACTTC. Amino acids: CASSFSPGQGSSYEQYF.

This rearrangement joins TRBV27 to TRBJ2-7; 10 nucleotides agree with TRBD2. Trimming removed 2 bases from V and 4 bases from J; junction bases left unmatched: 5. This CDR3 comprises 15 residues. Per the germline V gene, CDR1 is MNHEY and CDR2 is SMNVEV (reference sequence). As DNA, the CDR3 is TGTGCCAGCAGTTTAAGCGGGAGGGGACCTTACGAGCAGTACTTC. This translates into CASSLSGRGPYEQYF.

This chain joins TRBV15 and TRBJ2-3; tentatively, D is TRBD2 (7 bases). The CDR3 runs 15 residues. CDR1 is LNHNV and CDR2 is YYDKDF in the germline V gene (reference sequence). V lost 5 bases and J lost 7, with 19 bases in between. The DNA of the CDR3 is TGTGCCACCAGCGGGGGGGCTAGCGGCTCGAATACGCAGTATTTT. Amino acid sequence: CATSGGASGSNTQYF.

This chain joins TRBV28 and TRBJ2-3; 15 bases align to TRBD2. Germline loops: CDR1 MDHEN, CDR2 SYDVKM. After removal of 6 bases from V and 7 bases from J, the junction contained 5 bases not matched to a gene. The CDR3 has 15 amino acids. This chain's CDR3 is CASRPGLAGGNTQYF. CDR3 sequence (DNA): TGTGCCAGCAGGCCCGGACTAGCGGGAGGGAATACGCAGTATTTT.

This chain connects TRBV4-1 to TRBJ2-1, with TRBD2 identical over 7 bases. The V gene's germline CDR1 is MGHRA and CDR2 YSYEKL. This CDR3 comprises 16 residues. After removal of 3 bases from V and 1 base from J, the junction contained 6 bases not matched to a gene. The CDR3 is CASSQGTTRSYNEQFF. The CDR3 coding sequence is TGCGCCAGCAGCCAGGGGACTACCCGATCCTACAATGAGCAGTTCTTC.

The gene calls are TRBV6-6 and TRBJ1-2, with D hard to call. Germline lookup yields CDR1 MNHNY and CDR2 SVGAGI (reference sequence). The CDR3 has 12 residues. V was pared by 2 bases and J by 2 bases, with 3 bases between. The CDR3 nucleotides read TGTGCCAGCAGTTACCAGAACTATGGCTACACCTTC. Translated, it gives CASSYQNYGYTF.

This clone was observed a few times. This chain joins TRBV7-8 and TRBJ1-3; TRBD1 matches 7 bases. CDR1 and CDR2 (germline): SGHVS, FQNEAQ. With 6 bases clipped from V and 7 bases from J, the junction kept 6 bases outside the gene matches. The CDR3 has 13 amino acids. CDR3 bases: TGTGCCAGCAGTGGACAGGCAGGGAACACCATATATTTT. Encoded protein: CASSGQAGNTIYF.

The chain is built from TRBV13 and TRBJ2-7; the match to TRBD1 covers 7 bases. The V segment lost 0 bases and the J segment 2 bases; nucleotides outside the gene matches: 1. Germline V CDR1 and CDR2: PRHDT, FYEKMQ (reference sequence). The CDR3 sequence is 14 residues long. CDR3 sequence: CASSLGQGAYEQYF. The DNA for the CDR3 is TGTGCCAGCAGCTTAGGTCAGGGGGCCTACGAGCAGTACTTC.

The chain has TRBV7-2 and TRBJ2-1; D is perhaps TRBD1 (5 bases). Trimming took 3 bases from V and 7 from J, leaving 10 bases between them. Germline assignment: CDR1 SGHTA and CDR2 FQGNSA. The CDR3 is 13 amino acids. CDR3 sequence (DNA): TGTGCCAGCAGCTTCTGGACATTAAATGAGCAGTTCTTC. It translates to CASSFWTLNEQFF.

The gene calls are TRBV5-1 and TRBJ2-7; possible D gene TRBD1, 6 bases. Germline V gene data show CDR1 as SGHRS and CDR2 as YFSETQ. Trimming took 7 bases from V and 3 from J, leaving 11 bases between them. This CDR3 has 12 amino acids. The CDR3 region is CASGQSLYEQYF. The CDR3, as DNA: TGCGCCAGCGGACAGTCTCTCTACGAGCAGTACTTC. The full variable domain, rest sourced from reference TRBV5-1 and TRBJ2-7, is KAGVTQTPRYLIKTRGQQVTLSCSPISGHRSVSWYQQTPGQGLQFLFEYFSETQRNKGNFPGRFSGRQFSNSRSEMNVSTLELGDSALYLCASGQSLYEQYFGPGTRLTVT.

The chain is built from TRBV25-1 and TRBJ2-7; 7 bases map to TRBD1. V lost 2 bases, J lost 6 bases, and 7 bases stayed unmatched. The CDR3 runs to 14 residues. Per germline, CDR1 MGHDK and CDR2 SYGVNS. CDR3 DNA: TGTGCCAGCAGTGAACCGGGACAGAGAGCCGAGCAGTACTTC. Its protein is CASSEPGQRAEQYF.

This chain links TRBV27 with TRBJ2-1, with D possibly TRBD2 on 5 matching bases. V gave up 6 bases and J gave up 0 bases, with 12 bases separating them. Looked up from germline, CDR1 is MNHEY and CDR2 is SMNVEV (reference sequence). This CDR3 is 15 amino acids long. The CDR3 region has the DNA TGTGCCAGCAGAACTGGAGGTAACTCCTACAATGAGCAGTTCTTC. Its translation: CASRTGGNSYNEQFF.

The gene calls are TRBV27 and TRBJ2-7, with 7 bases fitting TRBD1. V was pared by 8 bases and J by 2 bases, with 12 bases of the junction left unmatched. CDR1 is MNHEY and CDR2 is SMNVEV in the germline V gene (reference sequence). This CDR3 is 15 amino acids long. The CDR3: CASGTNRGVTYEQYF. For the CDR3, the DNA is TGTGCCAGCGGGACAAACAGGGGCGTAACCTACGAGCAGTACTTC.

The genes are TRBV9 and TRBJ2-7; the D gene is possibly TRBD2 (5 bases). The V and J ends lost 0 bases and 4 bases respectively, with 14 bases between them. The CDR3 has 15 residues. Germline-derived CDR1 and CDR2 are SGDLS and YYNGEE. CDR3 sequence (DNA): TGTGCCAGCAGCGTAGTGGGAGCCGCTTCATACGAGCAGTACTTC. Encoded protein: CASSVVGAASYEQYF.

This chain links TRBV10-3 with TRBJ2-3; a possible D gene is TRBD2 (5 bases). The CDR3 is 14 residues long. Trimming left V 0 bases short and J 4 bases short, with 8 bases between. Per the germline V gene, CDR1 is ENHRY and CDR2 is SYGVKD. Here the CDR3 reads CAISESGGSDTQYF. The CDR3 DNA follows: TGTGCCATCAGTGAGTCAGGAGGATCAGATACGCAGTATTTT.

The chain combines TRBV5-6 with TRBJ1-1; TRBD1 aligns across 8 bases. The CDR3 has 16 amino acids. J lost 6 bases, V lost 0 bases, and 10 bases had no gene match. Germline assignment: CDR1 SGHDT and CDR2 YYEEEE. The CDR3 nucleotides are TGTGCCAGCAGCTTGGCGACAGGGGCTGGGGTATCTGAAGCTTTCTTT. Amino acid sequence: CASSLATGAGVSEAFF. Full variable domain (outside the CDR3, taken from reference TRBV5-6 and TRBJ1-1): DAGVTQSPTHLIKTRGQQVTLRCSPKSGHDTVSWYQQALGQGPQFIFQYYEEEERQRGNFPDRFSGHQFPNYSSELNVNALLLGDSALYLCASSLATGAGVSEAFFGQGTRLTVV.

The CDR3 here is CASSLAWTGSRDTEAFF. The CDR3, as DNA: TGTGCCAGCAGTTTAGCATGGACAGGGTCTAGGGACACTGAAGCTTTCTTT. This chain uses TRBV27 with TRBJ1-1; TRBD1 aligns across 8 bases. Germline values: CDR1 MNHEY, CDR2 SMNVEV (reference sequence). The V gene end was trimmed by 2 bases and the J gene end by 3 bases; junction bases not matched to a gene: 11. The CDR3 contains 17 residues.

The chain carries TRBV7-3 and TRBJ2-1, with TRBD1 identical over 11 bases. The CDR3 has 14 amino acids. With V trimmed by 3 bases and J by 6 bases, 1 base remained unmatched. Looked up from germline, CDR1 is SGHTA and CDR2 is FQGTGA. CDR3 nucleotides: TGTGCCAGCAGCTTGGGACAGGGGGGCAATGAGCAGTTCTTC. Its protein is CASSLGQGGNEQFF.

About this clone itself: Other nucleotide sequences in the sample specify the same CDR3. The chain combines TRBV6-5 with TRBJ1-2; the match to TRBD1 covers 7 bases. V shed 6 bases and J 2 bases; nucleotides not matched to a gene: 6. Germline lookup yields CDR1 MNHEY and CDR2 SVGAGI. The CDR3 is made up of 14 amino acids. The CDR3 coding sequence is TGTGCCAGCAGCGGACAGGATCCCAACTATGGCTACACCTTC. This gives the protein CASSGQDPNYGYTF.